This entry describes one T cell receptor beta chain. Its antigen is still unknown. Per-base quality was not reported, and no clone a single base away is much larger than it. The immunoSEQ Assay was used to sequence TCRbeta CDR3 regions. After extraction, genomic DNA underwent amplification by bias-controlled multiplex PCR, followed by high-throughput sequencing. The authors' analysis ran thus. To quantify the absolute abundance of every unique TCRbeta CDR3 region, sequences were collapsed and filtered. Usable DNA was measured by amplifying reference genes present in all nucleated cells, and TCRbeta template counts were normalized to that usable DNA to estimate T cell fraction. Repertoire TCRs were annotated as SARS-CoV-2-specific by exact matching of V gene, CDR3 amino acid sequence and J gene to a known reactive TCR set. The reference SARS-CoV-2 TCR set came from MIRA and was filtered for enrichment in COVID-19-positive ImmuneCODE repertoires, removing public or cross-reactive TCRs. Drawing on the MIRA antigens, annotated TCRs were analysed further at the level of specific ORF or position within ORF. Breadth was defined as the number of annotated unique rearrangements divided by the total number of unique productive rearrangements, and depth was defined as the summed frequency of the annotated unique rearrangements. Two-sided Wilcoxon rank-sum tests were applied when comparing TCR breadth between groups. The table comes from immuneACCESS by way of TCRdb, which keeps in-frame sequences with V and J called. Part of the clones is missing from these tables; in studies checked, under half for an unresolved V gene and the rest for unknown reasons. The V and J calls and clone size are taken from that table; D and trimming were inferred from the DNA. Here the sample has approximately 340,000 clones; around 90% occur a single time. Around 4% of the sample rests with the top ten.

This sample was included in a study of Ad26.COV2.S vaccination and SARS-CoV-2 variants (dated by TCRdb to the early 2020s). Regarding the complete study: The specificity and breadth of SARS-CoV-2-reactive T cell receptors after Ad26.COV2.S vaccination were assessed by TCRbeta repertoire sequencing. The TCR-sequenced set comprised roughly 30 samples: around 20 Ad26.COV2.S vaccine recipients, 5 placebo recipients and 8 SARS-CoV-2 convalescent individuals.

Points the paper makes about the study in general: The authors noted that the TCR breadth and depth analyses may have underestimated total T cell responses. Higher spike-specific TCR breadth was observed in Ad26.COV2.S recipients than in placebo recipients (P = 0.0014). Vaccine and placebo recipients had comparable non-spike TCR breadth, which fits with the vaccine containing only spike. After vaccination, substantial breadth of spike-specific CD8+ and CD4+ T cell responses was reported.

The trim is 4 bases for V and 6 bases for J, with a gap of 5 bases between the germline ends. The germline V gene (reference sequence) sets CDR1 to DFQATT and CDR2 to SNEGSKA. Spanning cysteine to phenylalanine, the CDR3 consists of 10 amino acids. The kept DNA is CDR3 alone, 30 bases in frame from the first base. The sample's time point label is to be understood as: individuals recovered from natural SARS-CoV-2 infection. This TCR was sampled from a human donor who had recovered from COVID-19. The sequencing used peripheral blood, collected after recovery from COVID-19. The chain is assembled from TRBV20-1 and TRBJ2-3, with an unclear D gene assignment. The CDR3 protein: CSATGDTQYF. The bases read TGCAGTGCTACTGGGGATACGCAGTATTTT.